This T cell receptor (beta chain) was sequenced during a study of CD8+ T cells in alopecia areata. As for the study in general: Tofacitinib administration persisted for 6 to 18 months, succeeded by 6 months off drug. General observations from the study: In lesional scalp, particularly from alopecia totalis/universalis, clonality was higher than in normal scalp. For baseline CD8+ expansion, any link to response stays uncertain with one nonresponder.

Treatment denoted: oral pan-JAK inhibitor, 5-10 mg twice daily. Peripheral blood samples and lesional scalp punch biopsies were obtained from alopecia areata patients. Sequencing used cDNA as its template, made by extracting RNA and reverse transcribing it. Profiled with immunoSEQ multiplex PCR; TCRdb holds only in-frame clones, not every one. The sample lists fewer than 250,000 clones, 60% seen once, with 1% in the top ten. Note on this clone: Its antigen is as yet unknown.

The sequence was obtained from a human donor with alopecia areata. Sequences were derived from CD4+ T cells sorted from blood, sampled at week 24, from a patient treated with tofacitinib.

The CDR3 sequence is CSASGGNTDTQYF. For the CDR3, the DNA is TGCAGCGCTAGCGGGGGAAACACAGATACGCAGTATTTT. The chain has TRBV29-1 and TRBJ2-3; 10 nucleotides line up with TRBD2. Per germline, CDR1 SQVTM and CDR2 ANQGSEA. The V and J ends lost 7 bases and 2 bases, in that order; junction bases with no gene match: 3. This CDR3 has 13 residues.